A single sample is the source of the 20 T cell receptor beta chains below, sequenced in a study of vaccination and CD4 T cells after COVID-19. What these receptors recognize is not known. Documented treatment: approximately 9-day PBMC culture with coronavirus spike peptide pools or control peptides (ViraFEST assay). Sequencing of the DNA from cultured CD4+ T cells was carried out with the Oncomine TCR Beta short-read assay. TCRdb re-analysed the PCR reads in MiXCR, keeping a single row per CDR3 protein. The data show about 27,000 distinct CDR3 sequences, approximately 62% seen once. This specimen was CD4+ T cells from blood, cultured in vitro, taken after SARS-CoV-2 vaccination. These receptor sequences come from a human donor who received a COVID-19 vaccine.

J is TRBJ2-3 and V is TRBV21-1. TRBV21-1 is noted as a pseudogene. The CDR3 length is 11 residues. The CDR3 loop reads CASSPPDTQYF. The CDR3 DNA sequence: TGTGCCAGCAGCCCCCCAGATACGCAGTATTTT.

This clonotype has a single count. The V gene is TRBV7-9, the J gene TRBJ2-2; D unclear. With 5 bases removed from V and 8 bases from J, the gap between germline ends came to 6 bases. The CDR3 consists of 11 residues. Germline CDR1 SEHNR, CDR2 FQNEAQ (reference sequence). Here the CDR3 DNA reads TGTGCCAGCAGCGACCTGGGGGAGCTGTTTTTT. Translating it yields CASSDLGELFF.

J is TRBJ1-1 and V is TRBV25-1, with D hard to call. CDR3 length: 13 residues. V lost 10 bases, J lost 1 base, and 13 bases lay in between. Germline CDR1 reads MGHDK; CDR2 reads SYGVNS. Here the CDR3 reads CATLILPNTEAFF. The CDR3 DNA follows: TGTGCCACCCTTATATTACCGAACACTGAAGCTTTCTTT.

This clonotype was detected only a few times. V is TRBV7-2 and J is TRBJ1-1; possible D gene TRBD1, 5 bases. CDR1 and CDR2 (germline): SGHTA, FQGNSA. The CDR3 is made up of 15 amino acids. Deletions cut 0 bases from V and 0 bases from J, with 8 bases between. The CDR3 here is CASSLALRVNTEAFF. The CDR3 DNA sequence: TGTGCCAGCAGCTTAGCGCTCAGGGTGAACACTGAAGCTTTCTTT.

This chain links TRBV6-2 or TRBV6-3 with TRBJ2-1; D is possibly TRBD1 or TRBD2 (5 bases each). In germline, CDR1 is MNHEY, CDR2 SVGEGT. Trimming removed 6 bases at V and 7 bases at J, with 13 bases between. The CDR3 is made up of 13 amino acids. CDR3 sequence: CASRAGDVNEQFF. CDR3 DNA: TGTGCCAGCAGAGCCGGGGACGTAAATGAGCAGTTCTTC.

This clonotype occurred once. The V gene is TRBV12-5, the J gene TRBJ1-2; a possible D gene is TRBD1 (6 bases). This CDR3 has 14 residues. The ends were cut back, 6 bases at V and 4 bases at J, with 15 bases in the middle. Germline CDR1 LGHNT, CDR2 FRNRAP. CDR3 in amino acids: CASGLTGLVYGYTF. The DNA of the CDR3 is TGTGCTAGTGGACTGACAGGACTTGTCTATGGCTACACCTTC. The variable domain in full, completed from reference TRBV12-5 and TRBJ1-2, reads DARVTQTPRHKVTEMGQEVTMRCQPILGHNTVFWYRQTMMQGLELLAYFRNRAPLDDSGMPKDRFSAEMPDATLATLKIQPSEPRDSAVYFCASGLTGLVYGYTFGSGTRLTVV.

This clonotype was seen a few times. The gene calls are TRBV24-1 and TRBJ2-1; D is unresolved. Trimming removed 3 bases at V and 0 bases at J, with 17 bases between. This CDR3 has 18 amino acids. CDR1 and CDR2 from the germline V gene are KGHDR and SFDVKD. CDR3 DNA: TGTGCCACCAGTGATCCCTCCAGCGTGACTCACTCCTACAATGAGCAGTTCTTC. Protein product: CATSDPSSVTHSYNEQFF.

This clonotype appeared a few times. The rearrangement joins TRBV6-1 to TRBJ2-5; TRBD1 aligns across 11 bases. The CDR3 has 14 residues. V was clipped by 6 bases and J by 4 bases; unmatched bases: 4. Germline-derived CDR1 and CDR2 are MNHNS and SASEGT. The CDR3 reads CASSRDRGRETQYF. In nucleotides, the CDR3 is TGTGCCAGCAGCCGGGACAGGGGGAGAGAGACCCAGTACTTC.

This clonotype occurred a few times. V and J are TRBV25-1 and TRBJ1-2, with TRBD1 matching 8 bases. The junction had 6 bases not matched to a gene; V was cut back by 6 bases and J by 0 bases. This CDR3 has 15 residues. Germline loops: CDR1 MGHDK, CDR2 SYGVNS. The chain's CDR3 is CASRAGTGANYGYTF. Written as DNA, the CDR3 is TGTGCCAGCAGAGCCGGGACAGGAGCTAACTATGGCTACACCTTC.

The chain combines TRBV2 with TRBJ1-1; TRBD1 aligns across 8 bases. There are 14 residues in the CDR3. Per the germline V gene, CDR1 is SNHLY and CDR2 is FYNNEI. Trimming removed 7 bases from V and 4 bases from J; junction bases left unmatched: 8. The CDR3 DNA sequence: TGTGCCAGCATTCGGTCAGGGGGCGGCACTGAAGCTTTCTTT. Residues: CASIRSGGGTEAFF.

The chain employs TRBV20-1 and TRBJ1-5; 7 positions agree with TRBD1. The V and J ends lost 6 bases and 4 bases, in that order; junction bases with no gene match: 6. Germline V gene sequence: CDR1 DFQATT, CDR2 SNEGSKA (reference sequence). This CDR3 contains 13 residues. The CDR3 here is CSAGQTFNQPQHF. The CDR3 nucleotides read TGCAGTGCGGGACAGACTTTTAATCAGCCCCAGCATTTT.

This chain links TRBV30 with TRBJ2-7; possibly TRBD2 for D (6 bases). Germline CDR1 and CDR2: GTSNPN and SVGIG (reference sequence). The length of the CDR3 is 12 residues. Trimming took 0 bases from V and 5 from J, leaving 8 bases between them. The CDR3: CAWSVRRDEQYF. The CDR3 bases are TGTGCCTGGAGTGTACGGAGGGACGAGCAGTACTTC.

This clonotype has only a few counts. The chain couples TRBV30 to TRBJ2-1; 9 bases agree with TRBD2. V dropped 0 bases and J dropped 3; count of bases not matched to a gene: 6. The germline V gene encodes CDR1 GTSNPN and CDR2 SVGIG (reference sequence). This CDR3 has 16 amino acids. The CDR3 here is CAWSVGMRGGYNEQFF. The CDR3 region has the DNA TGTGCCTGGAGTGTAGGTATGCGGGGGGGCTACAATGAGCAGTTCTTC.

The V and J genes are TRBV10-3 and TRBJ2-5; 7 bases fit TRBD1. Germline V gives CDR1 ENHRY, CDR2 SYGVKD. Trimming cost V 6 bases and J 1 base; bases outside gene matches: 5. CDR3 length: 14 amino acids. CDR3 DNA: TGTGCCATCAGCCAAGGGGGCCCCCAAGAGACCCAGTACTTC. Amino acid sequence: CAISQGGPQETQYF.

The chain recombines TRBV2 with TRBJ1-3; D gene ambiguous. The V end was cut by 4 bases, the J end by 0 bases, with 13 bases between. Germline assignment: CDR1 SNHLY and CDR2 FYNNEI. This CDR3 spans 16 amino acids. Here the CDR3 reads CASSGIRTGSGNTIYF. In DNA, the CDR3 is TGTGCCAGCAGTGGCATCCGAACCGGCTCTGGAAACACCATATATTTT.

This clonotype was recorded a few times. The V call is TRBV20-1, the J call TRBJ1-2; D gene unclear. The CDR3 has 13 residues. Between the trimmed V and J ends, which lost 3 bases and 5 bases, there was a span of 13 bases. CDR1 and CDR2 (germline): DFQATT, SNEGSKA (reference sequence). The CDR3 sequence: CSARDRSSYGYTF. The CDR3 nucleotides read TGCAGTGCTAGGGACCGGTCGTCGTATGGCTACACCTTC.

The chain recombines TRBV6-5 with TRBJ1-2; 11 bases are shared with TRBD1. V shed 2 bases and J 3 bases; nucleotides not matched to a gene: 8. CDR3 length equals 17 residues. Per germline, CDR1 MNHEY and CDR2 SVGAGI. CDR3 sequence (DNA): TGTGCCAGCAGTTACCTGGGACAGGGGGTTACAGACTATGGCTACACCTTC. Protein: CASSYLGQGVTDYGYTF.

This chain links TRBV4-1 with TRBJ2-3; the D gene is possibly TRBD1 (5 bases). This CDR3 region has 16 residues. Per germline, CDR1 MGHRA and CDR2 YSYEKL. Trimming shortened V by 0 bases and J by 4 bases, and 14 bases separated the two germline ends. The CDR3 region has the DNA TGCGCCAGCAGCCAAGATCGGGCCCAGGGTCCAGATACGCAGTATTTT. Translated: CASSQDRAQGPDTQYF.

V usage is TRBV29-1 and J usage is TRBJ1-2, with D perhaps matching TRBD1 (5 bases). V dropped 6 bases and J dropped 2 bases, with 16 bases sitting between them. Germline CDR1 and CDR2: SQVTM and ANQGSEA. The CDR3 is 14 amino acids. The CDR3 DNA reads TGCAGCGTCACGTCCGGGACCCAAAACTATGGCTACACCTTC. Residues: CSVTSGTQNYGYTF.

The rearrangement uses TRBV12-1 and TRBJ1-5; the table assigns TRBD1, which was not confirmed against the DNA. TRBV12-1 is an annotated pseudogene. CDR3 size: 12 residues. CDR3 region: CASSSQGAFQHF. The CDR3 nucleotides read TGTGCCAGCAGCTCACAGGGGGCTTTCCAGCATTTT.